This T cell receptor beta chain was documented in a study of blood T cell repertoires in COVID-19. The CDR3 runs 16 residues. Per the germline V gene, CDR1 is SEHNR and CDR2 is FQNEAQ (reference sequence). V was shortened by 1 base and J by 5 bases, with 17 bases between the two germline ends. This clone was counted only a few times. As originally analysed: For nucleated cells, counts were estimated from reference gene primer amplification. Repertoires were generated with immunoSEQ multiplex PCR, while TCRdb's copy carries only in-frame clones and drops some. The DNA was the basis for D and trimming; V, J and clone size are from that table. The table has 100,000 or so clones, around 92% seen once.

The sequencing input was peripheral blood. The chain links TRBV7-9 to TRBJ1-1, with D unclear. This sequence originates from a man between 18 and 29 years old with acute or convalescent COVID-19. This CDR3 is CASSLERILWLTEAFF. The CDR3 DNA follows: TGTGCCAGCAGCTTAGAGAGGATTCTGTGGCTGACTGAAGCTTTCTTT.